One sample yielded the 16 T cell receptor beta chains listed below, sequenced in a study of early T cells in non-severe SARS-CoV-2 infection. TCRdb re-derived calls from the 5' RACE reads in MiXCR, one entry per CDR3 protein. The sample includes approximately 100,000 distinct CDR3 sequences, approximately 16% seen only once; the top ten take roughly 1.3%. The sequencing input was whole blood. The receptors come from an adult who was a healthcare worker with PCR-confirmed SARS-CoV-2 infection or an uninfected control (not recorded which).

This clonotype was observed a handful of times. V usage is TRBV30 and J usage is TRBJ2-6, with D uncertain. The CDR3 totals 15 residues. The V and J ends lost 0 bases and 2 bases respectively, with 8 bases between them. Germline CDR1 reads GTSNPN; CDR2 reads SVGIG (reference sequence). The CDR3 nucleotides read TGTGCCTGGAGTGTACAGTTGACTGGGGCCAACGTCCTGACTTTC. Protein sequence: CAWSVQLTGANVLTF.

This clonotype was seen many times. This chain connects TRBV30 to TRBJ1-6, with a possible D match to TRBD1 (5 bases). V was cut by 1 base and J by 8 bases, with 9 bases left in between. Germline CDR1 is GTSNPN and CDR2 is SVGIG (reference sequence). This CDR3 is 13 amino acids long. The CDR3 is CAWSGGIDSPLHF. For the CDR3, the DNA is TGTGCCTGGAGTGGGGGGATTGATTCACCCCTCCACTTT.

This clonotype has more than one count but fewer than ten. The chain links TRBV10-3 to TRBJ1-1; D is uncertain. This CDR3 region has 12 residues. Germline CDR1 reads ENHRY; CDR2 reads SYGVKD. The ends were cut back, 2 bases at V and 6 bases at J, with 7 bases in the middle. CDR3 nucleotides: TGTGCCATCAGTGAGATTTCTTCTGAAGCTTTCTTT. It yields the protein CAISEISSEAFF.

This clonotype showed up many times. The chain has TRBV6-6 and TRBJ1-1, with no clear D. V gave up 2 bases and J gave up 4 bases, with 14 bases separating them. This CDR3 is built from 15 residues. Germline assignment: CDR1 MNHNY and CDR2 SVGAGI (reference sequence). Written as DNA, the CDR3 is TGTGCCAGCAGTTACCCCCCACAGAGGAGCACTGAAGCTTTCTTT. Residues: CASSYPPQRSTEAFF.

The rearrangement uses TRBV3-1 and TRBJ1-2, with a weak D call TRBD1 (5 bases). CDR3 length equals 14 residues. CDR1 is LGHDT, CDR2 YNNKEL, per germline (reference sequence). Trimming took 4 bases from V and 2 from J, leaving 11 bases between them. The chain's CDR3 is CASSPFQGNYGYTF. CDR3 nucleotides: TGTGCCAGCAGCCCCTTTCAGGGCAACTATGGCTACACCTTC.

The chain joins TRBV29-1 to TRBJ2-3; 8 bases agree with TRBD2. The germline V gene has CDR1 SQVTM and CDR2 ANQGSEA. The V gene end was trimmed by 4 bases and the J gene end by 0 bases; junction bases not matched to a gene: 3. The CDR3 has 14 residues. CDR3 coding DNA: TGCAGCGTTGCGTCTAGCGGGAGCACAGATACGCAGTATTTT. It codes for CSVASSGSTDTQYF.

This chain links TRBV20-1 with TRBJ2-5; 8 nucleotides match TRBD2. This CDR3 has 12 residues. With V trimmed by 7 bases and J by 9 bases, 10 bases remained unmatched. In germline, CDR1 is DFQATT, CDR2 SNEGSKA (reference sequence). CDR3 loop: CSGTAAGGAQYF. In DNA, the CDR3 is TGCAGTGGGACGGCCGCCGGGGGGGCCCAGTACTTC.

This clonotype has ten or more counts. The junction departs from the called germline gene at one end, perhaps through a read error. The V gene is TRBV7-7, the J gene TRBJ2-2; tentatively, D is TRBD1 (6 bases). Germline V gene lookup returns CDR1 SSHAT and CDR2 FNYEAQ (reference sequence). The CDR3 has 15 residues. The CDR3 region has the DNA TGTGCTAGCAGCTTAGCGACAGGGAACACCGGGGAGCTGTTTTTT. Amino acid sequence: CASSLATGNTGELFF.

This clonotype has just a few counts. V and J are TRBV7-9 and TRBJ2-2; D might be TRBD1 or TRBD2, each matching 6 bases. From germline, CDR1 is SEHNR and CDR2 FQNEAQ (reference sequence). The CDR3 spans 16 residues. V was clipped by 1 base and J by 4 bases, with 13 bases between them. In DNA, the CDR3 is TGTGCCAGCAGCTTAGTCGTCCGGGGGCTCACCGGGGAGCTGTTTTTT. It yields the protein CASSLVVRGLTGELFF. Together with reference TRBV7-9 and TRBJ2-2, the CDR3 gives the full variable domain: DTGVSQNPRHKITKRGQNVTFRCDPISEHNRLYWYRQTLGQGPEFLTYFQNEAQLEKSRLLSDRFSAERPKGSFSTLEIQRTEQGDSAMYLCASSLVVRGLTGELFFGEGSRLTVL.

In this sample, this clonotype turned up a few times. The gene calls are TRBV6-5 and TRBJ2-1, with TRBD2 matching 7 bases. The trim removed 6 bases at V and 5 bases at J, leaving 4 bases unmatched. Per germline, CDR1 MNHEY and CDR2 SVGAGI. This CDR3 comprises 13 residues. The CDR3 bases are TGTGCCAGCAGGAGCGGGACCAACAATGAGCAGTTCTTC. Its protein is CASRSGTNNEQFF.

The chain recombines TRBV20-1 with TRBJ2-1; 10 bases are a match to TRBD2. J was trimmed by 0 bases and V by 6 bases; bases with no gene match: 11. The CDR3 is 17 amino acids. CDR1 is DFQATT, CDR2 SNEGSKA, per germline (reference sequence). The CDR3: CSAQGLAGVISYNEQFF. CDR3 DNA sequence: TGCAGTGCCCAAGGCCTAGCGGGAGTAATCTCCTACAATGAGCAGTTCTTC.

V usage is TRBV7-9 and J usage is TRBJ2-7, with D possibly TRBD1 on 5 matching bases. There are 11 residues in the CDR3. The V gene's germline CDR1 is SEHNR and CDR2 FQNEAQ (reference sequence). The V end was cut by 4 bases, the J end by 13 bases, with 14 bases between. The CDR3 nucleotides are TGTGCCAGCAGCTCTACAGGTTTTCTCTACTTC. This codes for CASSSTGFLYF. Supplemented by reference TRBV7-9 and TRBJ2-7, the full variable domain reads DTGVSQNPRHKITKRGQNVTFRCDPISEHNRLYWYRQTLGQGPEFLTYFQNEAQLEKSRLLSDRFSAERPKGSFSTLEIQRTEQGDSAMYLCASSSTGFLYFGPGTRLTVT.

This clonotype appeared many times. This sequence joins TRBV6-2 or TRBV6-3 and TRBJ1-2; D unclear. The CDR3 consists of 12 residues. Trimming cost V 5 bases and J 2 bases, with 6 bases left between them. From germline, CDR1 is MNHEY and CDR2 SVGEGT. CDR3 bases: TGTGCCAGCAGTCTGAAAAACTATGGCTACACCTTC. Amino acid sequence: CASSLKNYGYTF.

This clonotype was counted at least ten times. The chain uses TRBV18 and TRBJ2-3; D is unresolved. V was shortened by 0 bases and J by 0 bases, with 7 bases between the two germline ends. CDR3 size: 15 residues. From germline, CDR1 is KGHSH and CDR2 LQKENI. DNA of the CDR3: TGTGCCAGCTCACCACCAGGTTCTAGCACAGATACGCAGTATTTT. Protein product: CASSPPGSSTDTQYF. The full variable domain, with the rest looked up from reference TRBV18 and TRBJ2-3, is NAGVMQNPRHLVRRRGQEARLRCSPMKGHSHVYWYRQLPEEGLKFMVYLQKENIIDESGMPKERFSAEFPKEGPSILRIQQVVRGDSAAYFCASSPPGSSTDTQYFGPGTRLTVL.

This clonotype was picked up a small number of times. The chain links TRBV7-2 to TRBJ2-2; D is undetermined. V lost 3 bases to trimming and J lost 2 bases, with 10 bases between them. The germline V gene encodes CDR1 SGHTA and CDR2 FQGNSA. CDR3 size: 15 residues. The CDR3 here is CASSFPTDNTGELFF. The CDR3, as DNA: TGTGCCAGCAGCTTTCCAACAGATAACACCGGGGAGCTGTTTTTT. The whole variable domain, remainder taken from reference TRBV7-2 and TRBJ2-2, is GAGVSQSPSNKVTEKGKDVELRCDPISGHTALYWYRQSLGQGLEFLIYFQGNSAPDKSGLPSDRFSAERTGGSVSTLTIQRTQQEDSAVYLCASSFPTDNTGELFFGEGSRLTVL.

This clonotype showed up many times. The CDR3 DNA follows: TGTGCCAGTAGTTTTTCTAGCGGGAGAACCTACGAGCAGTACTTC. Translated, it gives CASSFSSGRTYEQYF. The rearrangement joins TRBV19 to TRBJ2-7; 10 nucleotides agree with TRBD2. This CDR3 has 15 amino acids. Germline V gives CDR1 LNHDA, CDR2 SQIVND (reference sequence). With 5 bases clipped from V and 2 bases from J, the junction kept 6 bases outside the gene matches.